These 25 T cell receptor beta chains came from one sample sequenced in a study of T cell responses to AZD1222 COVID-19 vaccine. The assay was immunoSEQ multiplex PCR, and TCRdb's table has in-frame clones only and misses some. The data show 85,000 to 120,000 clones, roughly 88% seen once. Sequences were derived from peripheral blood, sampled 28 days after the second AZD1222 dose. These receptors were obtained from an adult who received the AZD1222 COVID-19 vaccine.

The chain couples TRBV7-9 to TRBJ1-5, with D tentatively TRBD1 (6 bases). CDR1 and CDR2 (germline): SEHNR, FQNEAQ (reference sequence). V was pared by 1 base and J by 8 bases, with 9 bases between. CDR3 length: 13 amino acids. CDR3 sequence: CASSLVEGEPQHF. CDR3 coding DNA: TGTGCCAGCAGCTTAGTGGAGGGGGAGCCCCAGCATTTT.

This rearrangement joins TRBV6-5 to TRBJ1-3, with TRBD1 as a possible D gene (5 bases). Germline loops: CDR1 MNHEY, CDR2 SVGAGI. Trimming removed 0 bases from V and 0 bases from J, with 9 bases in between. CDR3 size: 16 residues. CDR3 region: CASSYSGTGSGNTIYF. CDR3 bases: TGTGCCAGCAGTTACTCAGGGACCGGCTCTGGAAACACCATATATTTT.

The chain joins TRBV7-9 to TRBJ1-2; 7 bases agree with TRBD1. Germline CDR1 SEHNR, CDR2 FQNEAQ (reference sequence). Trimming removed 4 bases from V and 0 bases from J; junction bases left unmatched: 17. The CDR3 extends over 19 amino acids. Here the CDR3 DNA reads TGTGCCAGCAGCTCCTCGACAGGGTTGAATCCCCAAACTAACTATGGCTACACCTTC. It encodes CASSSSTGLNPQTNYGYTF.

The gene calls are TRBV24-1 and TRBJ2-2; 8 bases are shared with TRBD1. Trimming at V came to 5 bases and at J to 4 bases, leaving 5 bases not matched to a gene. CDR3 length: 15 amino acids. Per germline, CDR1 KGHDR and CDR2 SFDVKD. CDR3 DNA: TGTGCCACCAGTGGCGCAGGGGGCATCACCGGGGAGCTGTTTTTT. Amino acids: CATSGAGGITGELFF.

The CDR3 loop reads CASSVRDRRTYEQYF. The CDR3 DNA follows: TGTGCCAGCAGTGTCCGGGACAGGCGAACCTACGAGCAGTACTTC. The chain employs TRBV27 and TRBJ2-7, with 8 bases identical to TRBD1. The V gene's germline CDR1 is MNHEY and CDR2 SMNVEV (reference sequence). This CDR3 comprises 15 residues. V shed 5 bases, J shed 2 bases, and the junction held 8 bases outside the gene matches.

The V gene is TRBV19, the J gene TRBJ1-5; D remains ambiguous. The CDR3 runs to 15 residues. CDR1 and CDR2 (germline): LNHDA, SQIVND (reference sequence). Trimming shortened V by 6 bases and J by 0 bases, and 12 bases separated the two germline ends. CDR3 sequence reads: CASSPSGYSNQPQHF. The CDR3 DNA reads TGTGCCAGTAGCCCGAGCGGTTATAGCAATCAGCCCCAGCATTTT.

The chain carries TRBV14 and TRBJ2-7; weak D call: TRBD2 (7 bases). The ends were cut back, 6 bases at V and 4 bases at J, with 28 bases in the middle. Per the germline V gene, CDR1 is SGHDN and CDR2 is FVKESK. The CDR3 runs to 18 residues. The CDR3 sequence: CASRSSQGPTQGGYEQYF. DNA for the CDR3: TGTGCCAGCAGGTCAAGCCAAGGGCCCACACAGGGAGGGTACGAGCAGTACTTC. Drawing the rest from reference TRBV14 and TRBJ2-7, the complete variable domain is EAGVTQFPSHSVIEKGQTVTLRCDPISGHDNLYWYRRVMGKEIKFLLHFVKESKQDESGMPNNRFLAERTGGTYSTLKVQPAELEDSGVYFCASRSSQGPTQGGYEQYFGPGTRLTVT.

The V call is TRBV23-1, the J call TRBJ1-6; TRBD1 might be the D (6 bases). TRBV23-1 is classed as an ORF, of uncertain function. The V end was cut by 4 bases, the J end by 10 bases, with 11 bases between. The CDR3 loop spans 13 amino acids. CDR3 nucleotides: TGCGCCAGCAGTCGATATGGGACATCACCCCTCCACTTT. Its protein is CASSRYGTSPLHF.

CDR3 loop: CASSQDSFQLAGGLGETQYF. The CDR3 region has the DNA TGTGCCAGCAGCCAAGATAGTTTCCAGTTAGCGGGGGGGCTGGGAGAGACCCAGTACTTC. The gene calls are TRBV3-1 (or the pseudogene TRBV3-2) and TRBJ2-5; 11 positions agree with TRBD2. From germline, CDR1 is LGHDT and CDR2 YNNKEL (reference sequence). V was pared by 0 bases and J by 4 bases, with 16 bases of the junction left unmatched. This CDR3 comprises 20 residues.

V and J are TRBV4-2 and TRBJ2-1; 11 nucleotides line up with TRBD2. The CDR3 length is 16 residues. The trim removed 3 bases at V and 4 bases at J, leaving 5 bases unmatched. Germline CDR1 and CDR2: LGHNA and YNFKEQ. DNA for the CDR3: TGTGCCAGCAGCCAGCTACTAGCGGGGGTGTACAATGAGCAGTTCTTC. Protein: CASSQLLAGVYNEQFF.

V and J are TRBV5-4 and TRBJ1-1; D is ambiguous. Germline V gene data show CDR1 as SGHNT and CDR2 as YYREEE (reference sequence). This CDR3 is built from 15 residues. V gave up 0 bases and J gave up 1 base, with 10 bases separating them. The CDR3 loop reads CASSLALGGNTEAFF. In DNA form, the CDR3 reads TGTGCCAGCAGCTTGGCCCTAGGAGGGAACACTGAAGCTTTCTTT.

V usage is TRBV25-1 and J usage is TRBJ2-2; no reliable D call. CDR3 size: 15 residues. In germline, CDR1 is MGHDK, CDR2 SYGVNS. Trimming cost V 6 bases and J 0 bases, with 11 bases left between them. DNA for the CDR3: TGTGCCAGCAGGGCCCAAGGGTCGAACACCGGGGAGCTGTTTTTT. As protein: CASRAQGSNTGELFF.

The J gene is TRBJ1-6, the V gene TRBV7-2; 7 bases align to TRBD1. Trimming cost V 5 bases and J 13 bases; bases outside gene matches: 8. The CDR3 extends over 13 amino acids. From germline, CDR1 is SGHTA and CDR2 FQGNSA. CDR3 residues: CASSDRTGPPLHF. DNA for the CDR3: TGTGCCAGCAGCGACCGGACAGGCCCTCCCCTCCACTTT. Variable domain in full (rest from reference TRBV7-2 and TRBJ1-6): GAGVSQSPSNKVTEKGKDVELRCDPISGHTALYWYRQSLGQGLEFLIYFQGNSAPDKSGLPSDRFSAERTGGSVSTLTIQRTQQEDSAVYLCASSDRTGPPLHFGNGTRLTVT.

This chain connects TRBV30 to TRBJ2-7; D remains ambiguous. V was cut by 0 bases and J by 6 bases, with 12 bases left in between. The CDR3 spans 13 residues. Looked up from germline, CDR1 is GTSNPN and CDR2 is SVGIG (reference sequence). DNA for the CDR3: TGTGCCTGGAGTGTAAAAGGACGGTCCGAGCAGTACTTC. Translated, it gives CAWSVKGRSEQYF.

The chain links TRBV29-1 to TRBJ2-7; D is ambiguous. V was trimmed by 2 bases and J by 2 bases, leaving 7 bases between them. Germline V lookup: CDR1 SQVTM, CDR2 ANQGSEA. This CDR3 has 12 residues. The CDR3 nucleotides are TGCAGCGTTGAATCCCCTACCTACGAGCAGTACTTC. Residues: CSVESPTYEQYF.

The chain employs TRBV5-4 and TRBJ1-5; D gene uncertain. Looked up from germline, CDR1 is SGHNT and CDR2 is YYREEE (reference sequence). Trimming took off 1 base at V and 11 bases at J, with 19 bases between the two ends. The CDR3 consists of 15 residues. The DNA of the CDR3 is TGTGCCAGCAGCTTGTTAGGTTTAGACGTCCCGGCCCAGCATTTT. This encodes CASSLLGLDVPAQHF.

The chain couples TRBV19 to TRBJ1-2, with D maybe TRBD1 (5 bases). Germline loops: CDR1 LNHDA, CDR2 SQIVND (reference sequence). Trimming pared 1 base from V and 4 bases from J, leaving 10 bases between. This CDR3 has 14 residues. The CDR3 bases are TGTGCCAGTAGTATAGGGGACTCTTCCTATGGCTACACCTTC. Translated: CASSIGDSSYGYTF.

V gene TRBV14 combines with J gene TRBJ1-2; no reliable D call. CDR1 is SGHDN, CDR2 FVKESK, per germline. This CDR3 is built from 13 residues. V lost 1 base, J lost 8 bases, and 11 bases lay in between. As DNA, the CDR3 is TGTGCCAGCAGCCAAGCCCCGCGCGGGGGCTACACCTTC. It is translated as CASSQAPRGGYTF.

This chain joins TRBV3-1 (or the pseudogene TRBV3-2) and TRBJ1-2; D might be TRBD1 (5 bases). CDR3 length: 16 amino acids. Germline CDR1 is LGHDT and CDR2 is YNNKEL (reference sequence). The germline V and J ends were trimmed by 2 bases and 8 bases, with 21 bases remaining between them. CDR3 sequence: CASSQRGKGPSWGYTF. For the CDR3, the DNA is TGTGCCAGCAGCCAAAGAGGGAAGGGACCCTCATGGGGCTACACCTTC.

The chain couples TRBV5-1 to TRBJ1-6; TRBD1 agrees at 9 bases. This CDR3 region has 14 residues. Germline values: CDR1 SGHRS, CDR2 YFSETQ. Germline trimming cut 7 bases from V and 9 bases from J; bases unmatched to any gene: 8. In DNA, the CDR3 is TGCGCCAGCCAACCGGGACAGGGTTTTTCACCCCTCCACTTT. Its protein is CASQPGQGFSPLHF.

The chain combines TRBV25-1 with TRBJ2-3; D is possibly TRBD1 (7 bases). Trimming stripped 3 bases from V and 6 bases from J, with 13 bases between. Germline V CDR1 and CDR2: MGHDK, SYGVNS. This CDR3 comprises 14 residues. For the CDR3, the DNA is TGTGCCAGCAGTGATATACAGGGGAGGGATACGCAGTATTTT. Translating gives CASSDIQGRDTQYF.

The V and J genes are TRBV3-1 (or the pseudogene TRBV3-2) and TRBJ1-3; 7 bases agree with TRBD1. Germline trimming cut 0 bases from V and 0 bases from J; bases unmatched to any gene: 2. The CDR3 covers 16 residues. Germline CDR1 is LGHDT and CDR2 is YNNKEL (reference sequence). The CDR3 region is CASSQEHRGSGNTIYF. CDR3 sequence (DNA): TGTGCCAGCAGCCAAGAGCACAGGGGCTCTGGAAACACCATATATTTT.

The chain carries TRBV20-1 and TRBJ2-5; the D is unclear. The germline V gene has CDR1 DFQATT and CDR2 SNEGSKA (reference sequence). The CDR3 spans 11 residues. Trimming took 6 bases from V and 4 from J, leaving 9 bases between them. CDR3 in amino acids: CSALTGETQYF. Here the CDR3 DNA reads TGCAGTGCCCTGACGGGAGAGACCCAGTACTTC.

The CDR3 spells CASSQDRGGPQHF. The CDR3 region has the DNA TGCGCCAGCAGCCAAGACAGGGGTGGACCCCAGCATTTT. The rearrangement uses TRBV4-1 and TRBJ1-5, with a tentative D call TRBD1 (6 bases). The CDR3 sequence is 13 residues long. Trimming stripped 0 bases from V and 10 bases from J, with 10 bases between. Germline-derived CDR1 and CDR2 are MGHRA and YSYEKL.

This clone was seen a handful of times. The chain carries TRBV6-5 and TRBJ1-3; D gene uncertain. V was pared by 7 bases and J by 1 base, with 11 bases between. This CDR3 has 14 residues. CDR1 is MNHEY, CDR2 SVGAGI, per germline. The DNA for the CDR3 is TGTGCCAGCACCCCCCGGGAGTCTGGAAACACCATATATTTT. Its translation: CASTPRESGNTIYF.